The entry below describes one TCR beta chain. Looked up from germline, CDR1 is KGHDR and CDR2 is SFDVKD. This CDR3 has 15 amino acids. Trimming took 2 bases from V and 5 from J, leaving 12 bases between them. A single record per CDR3 protein comes from TCRdb applying MiXCR to the RT-PCR reads. The sample shows about 700,000 distinct CDR3 sequences, 14% of them seen only once. Input material: memory CD4+ T cells from blood. This sequence joins TRBV24-1 and TRBJ2-1, with D perhaps matching TRBD2 (5 bases). This TCR derives from a female donor in good health, serving as a healthy control. CDR3: CATSDSSQINNEQFF. CDR3 nucleotide sequence: TGTGCCACCAGTGATTCTAGCCAGATCAACAATGAGCAGTTCTTC.